A single sample is the source of the 6 T cell receptor beta chains below, sequenced in a study of blood T cells in healthy people across ages. Through a sample-barcoded 5' primer and a J-beta primer mix, a second PCR was run for roughly 7 to 12 cycles. From the 5' RACE reads, TCRdb called clonotypes with MiXCR, one entry per CDR3 protein. The sample has approximately 1,000,000 distinct CDR3 sequences; 45% are singletons. Sequences were obtained from blood. The receptors shown here come from an older woman in good health.

The J gene is TRBJ2-4, the V gene TRBV4-2, with 8 bases lining up with TRBD1. V shed 2 bases and J 1 base; nucleotides not matched to a gene: 10. There are 18 residues in the CDR3. The germline V gene encodes CDR1 LGHNA and CDR2 YNFKEQ. The CDR3: CASSQILRGHTAKNIQYF. The CDR3 DNA reads as TGTGCCAGCAGCCAAATCCTCAGGGGGCATACGGCCAAAAACATTCAGTACTTC.

The chain recombines TRBV29-1 with TRBJ1-3; D is undetermined. The germline V gene has CDR1 SQVTM and CDR2 ANQGSEA. The CDR3 sequence is 14 residues long. The ends were cut back, 4 bases at V and 0 bases at J, with 10 bases in the middle. The CDR3 DNA reads TGCAGCGTTGTTTACGCGAGCTCTGGAAACACCATATATTTT. Translating gives CSVVYASSGNTIYF.

This clonotype was recorded a few times. The chain couples TRBV7-9 to TRBJ1-2; tentatively, D is TRBD1 (6 bases). CDR1 is SEHNR, CDR2 FQNEAQ, per germline (reference sequence). This CDR3 has 15 amino acids. V was clipped by 4 bases and J by 3 bases, with 15 bases between them. The CDR3 reads CASSSTGRPDYGYTF. The CDR3 nucleotides are TGTGCCAGCAGCTCCACAGGGAGGCCCGACTATGGCTACACCTTC.

The chain couples TRBV29-1 to TRBJ1-5, with D possibly matching TRBD1 (5 bases). V was cut by 6 bases and J by 3 bases, with 12 bases left in between. This CDR3 has 13 residues. CDR1 is SQVTM, CDR2 ANQGSEA, per germline. In DNA, the CDR3 is TGCAGCGTCACCTTCGGGGCCAATCAGCCCCAGCATTTT. Protein: CSVTFGANQPQHF.

This clonotype was picked up many times. This rearrangement joins TRBV9 to TRBJ1-2; D is unresolved. Per germline, CDR1 SGDLS and CDR2 YYNGEE. The CDR3 sequence is 11 residues long. The V gene lost 2 bases and the J gene lost 3 bases, with 2 bases spanning the gap. CDR3 DNA: TGTGCCAGCAGCGTGGACTATGGCTACACCTTC. Protein product: CASSVDYGYTF.

Worth noting for this clonotype: This may arise from a read error, as a much more abundant clone is one base away. The chain has TRBV27 and TRBJ2-1; 8 positions agree with TRBD2. The germline V gene has CDR1 MNHEY and CDR2 SMNVEV (reference sequence). This CDR3 has 15 amino acids. The CDR3, as DNA: TGTGCCAGCTGTTTCGCCGGGACTAGTTACAATGAGCAGTTCTTC. This codes for CASCFAGTSYNEQFF.